These 19 T cell receptor beta chains came from one sample sequenced in a study of T cell repertoires in urothelial bladder cancer. Sequencing was performed with immunoSEQ multiplex PCR; in TCRdb, only in-frame clones are kept and a portion is missing. Of 6,400 or so clones detected, 71% appear once; the ten largest clones hold 9.5% to 15%. The sample was tumor-infiltrating cells from bladder cancer. These receptors all come from a human donor with urothelial carcinoma.

The genes are TRBV27 and TRBJ1-1; D unresolved. Germline values: CDR1 MNHEY, CDR2 SMNVEV (reference sequence). The V gene lost 3 bases and the J gene lost 0 bases, with 8 bases spanning the gap. This CDR3 spans 14 amino acids. DNA of the CDR3: TGTGCCAGCAGTTTTTTTGGTATGAACACTGAAGCTTTCTTT. Amino acids: CASSFFGMNTEAFF.

This clone was counted once. This rearrangement joins TRBV4-1 to TRBJ1-4; the match to TRBD1 covers 9 bases. Germline lookup yields CDR1 MGHRA and CDR2 YSYEKL. This CDR3 is built from 19 residues. The J segment lost 8 bases and the V segment lost 0 bases, leaving 16 bases of the junction unmatched. The CDR3 DNA sequence: TGCGCCAGCAGCCAAGATTCCAGGACAGGGGCGATTCTGAGGGAAAAACTGTTTTTT. It translates to CASSQDSRTGAILREKLFF.

The chain couples TRBV30 to TRBJ2-4, with D possibly TRBD1 on 5 matching bases. This CDR3 has 14 amino acids. The germline V and J ends were trimmed by 4 bases and 8 bases, with 18 bases remaining between them. Germline CDR1 and CDR2: GTSNPN and SVGIG (reference sequence). The CDR3 DNA follows: TGTGCCTGGACCGTAAGGACAAACCGGGACATTCAGTACTTC. The encoded protein is CAWTVRTNRDIQYF.

The chain employs TRBV5-4 and TRBJ1-4, with TRBD1 matching 7 bases. CDR3 size: 12 residues. CDR1 and CDR2 from the germline V gene are SGHNT and YYREEE (reference sequence). The trim removed 5 bases at V and 12 bases at J, leaving 7 bases unmatched. CDR3 bases: TGTGCCAGCAGTTATAGACAGGGAGAACTGTTTTTT. It translates to CASSYRQGELFF.

V usage is TRBV27 and J usage is TRBJ1-5; possible D gene TRBD1, 5 bases. Germline V gene lookup returns CDR1 MNHEY and CDR2 SMNVEV (reference sequence). The CDR3 extends over 15 amino acids. The ends were cut back, 1 base at V and 1 base at J, with 8 bases in the middle. CDR3 DNA: TGTGCCAGCAGTTTATGGGCAGGGAGCAATCAGCCCCAGCATTTT. As protein: CASSLWAGSNQPQHF.

This clone is labeled large. The V and J genes are TRBV7-3 and TRBJ1-2; D unresolved. CDR1 and CDR2 (germline): SGHTA, FQGTGA. Trimming stripped 1 base from V and 8 bases from J, with 11 bases between. The CDR3 is 13 amino acids. CDR3 residues: CASSLNPGDGYTF. CDR3 in DNA: TGTGCCAGCAGCTTAAATCCCGGAGACGGCTACACCTTC.

The chain carries TRBV28 and TRBJ1-4, with D perhaps TRBD1 (5 bases). The CDR3 spans 15 residues. Trimming removed 6 bases from V and 7 bases from J, with 18 bases in between. In germline, CDR1 is MDHEN, CDR2 SYDVKM. As DNA, the CDR3 is TGTGCCAGCAGCCGCGGGGGGGGGAGTGGTGAAAAACTGTTTTTT. Translated: CASSRGGGSGEKLFF.

The V and J genes are TRBV18 and TRBJ2-7; 10 bases align to TRBD1. V trimming: 5 bases; J trimming: 0 bases; junction bases outside the gene matches: 10. This CDR3 comprises 17 residues. CDR1 is KGHSH and CDR2 is LQKENI in the germline V gene. The CDR3 loop is CASSSGTGAKSSYEQYF. The CDR3 nucleotides read TGTGCCAGCTCATCCGGGACAGGGGCGAAGAGCTCCTACGAGCAGTACTTC.

Judged by abundance, this clone is hyperexpanded (1% or more). Distinct nucleotide sequences in the sample also encode this CDR3. The chain couples TRBV9 to TRBJ1-1, with 7 nucleotides matching TRBD1. The CDR3 has 15 amino acids. Germline lookup yields CDR1 SGDLS and CDR2 YYNGEE. The ends lost 0 bases at V and 0 bases at J; junction bases unmatched: 2. CDR3 DNA sequence: TGTGCCAGCAGCGTAGGGACAGGCTTGAACACTGAAGCTTTCTTT. Protein product: CASSVGTGLNTEAFF.

This clone has more than one count but fewer than ten. V is TRBV9 and J is TRBJ2-3; D may be TRBD1 (6 bases). CDR1 is SGDLS and CDR2 is YYNGEE in the germline V gene. The length of the CDR3 is 16 residues. Trimming left V 3 bases short and J 4 bases short, with 18 bases between. The CDR3 bases are TGTGCCAGCAGCGCGGCGGAGACAGGTAGGGCAGATACGCAGTATTTT. It is translated as CASSAAETGRADTQYF.

The chain joins TRBV5-6 to TRBJ2-5, with D perhaps matching TRBD2 (5 bases). Germline CDR1 SGHDT, CDR2 YYEEEE. The ends were cut back, 4 bases at V and 5 bases at J, with 15 bases in the middle. The CDR3 consists of 14 residues. CDR3 in amino acids: CASSKTGPGETQYF. The CDR3 DNA is TGTGCCAGCAGCAAAACCGGGCCGGGGGAGACCCAGTACTTC.

The chain is built from TRBV7-9 and TRBJ2-1; 7 bases fit TRBD1. Per the germline V gene, CDR1 is SEHNR and CDR2 is FQNEAQ (reference sequence). The CDR3 is 15 residues long. V dropped 5 bases and J dropped 5; count of bases not matched to a gene: 9. Here the CDR3 DNA reads TGTGCCAGCAGCAATCACCGGGACAGAAACAATGAGCAGTTCTTC. Encoded protein: CASSNHRDRNNEQFF. Looking up the rest from reference TRBV7-9 and TRBJ2-1 gives the full variable domain: DTGVSQNPRHKITKRGQNVTFRCDPISEHNRLYWYRQTLGQGPEFLTYFQNEAQLEKSRLLSDRFSAERPKGSFSTLEIQRTEQGDSAMYLCASSNHRDRNNEQFFGPGTRLTVL.

The rearrangement joins TRBV7-8 to TRBJ1-2; D is perhaps TRBD1 (5 bases). Trimming stripped 4 bases from V and 4 bases from J, with 7 bases between. CDR1 is SGHVS, CDR2 FQNEAQ, per germline. This CDR3 region has 12 residues. In DNA, the CDR3 is TGTGCCAGCAGCTCCGGGACCTATGGCTACACCTTC. Its translation is CASSSGTYGYTF.

Only one count was recorded for this clone. The chain couples TRBV27 to TRBJ2-3; D is uncertain. The CDR3 contains 13 residues. Germline V lookup: CDR1 MNHEY, CDR2 SMNVEV (reference sequence). Trimming stripped 2 bases from V and 5 bases from J, with 8 bases between. CDR3: CASSLIFGDTQYF. The CDR3 nucleotides read TGTGCCAGCAGTTTAATATTTGGAGATACGCAGTATTTT.

This rearrangement joins TRBV6-5 to TRBJ1-6, with 8 bases identical to TRBD1. CDR1 and CDR2 from the germline V gene are MNHEY and SVGAGI. Losses at the gene ends were 6 bases for V and 7 bases for J; bases not matched to a gene: 2. This CDR3 is built from 13 residues. CDR3 DNA sequence: TGTGCCAGCAGATGGACAGGGAATTCACCCCTCCACTTT. It codes for CASRWTGNSPLHF.

The chain joins TRBV2 to TRBJ2-1; a weak D match, TRBD2 (7 bases). Trimming took off 7 bases at V and 4 bases at J, with 23 bases between the two ends. The CDR3 loop spans 17 amino acids. From germline, CDR1 is SNHLY and CDR2 FYNNEI. In nucleotides, the CDR3 is TGTGCCAGCACCGAGGAGGGGGGGACCTCTGGGTACAATGAGCAGTTCTTC. Amino acid sequence: CASTEEGGTSGYNEQFF.

This clone is medium-sized within its sample. The chain couples TRBV27 to TRBJ1-6, with 7 bases aligning to TRBD1. The V and J ends lost 5 bases and 9 bases, in that order; junction bases with no gene match: 4. CDR3 length equals 13 residues. Germline V gene lookup returns CDR1 MNHEY and CDR2 SMNVEV (reference sequence). CDR3 DNA sequence: TGTGCCAGCAGTCTGACAGGGACTTCACCCCTCCACTTT. Amino acid sequence: CASSLTGTSPLHF.

The chain has TRBV11-2 and TRBJ2-3; D not resolved. V lost 1 base to trimming and J lost 8 bases, with 4 bases between them. The germline V gene encodes CDR1 SGHAT and CDR2 FQNNGV. The CDR3 has 11 amino acids. The CDR3 sequence is CASSLGGTQYF. The CDR3 DNA reads TGTGCCAGCAGCTTAGGGGGTACGCAGTATTTT.

This chain connects TRBV6-5 to TRBJ1-5, with D tentatively TRBD1 (5 bases). This CDR3 has 15 residues. V lost 6 bases, J lost 0 bases, and 12 bases lay in between. The germline V gene has CDR1 MNHEY and CDR2 SVGAGI. The CDR3 coding sequence is TGTGCCAGCAGCCAGGGACGTTATAGCAATCAGCCCCAGCATTTT. Residues: CASSQGRYSNQPQHF.